This TCR beta chain was sequenced during a study of Graves' ophthalmopathy and Graves' hyperthyroidism. Amplification from RNA transcripts yielded the TCR beta CDR3 regions. HTBI primers were employed in first-round RT-PCR, then a second-round multiplex PCR followed. TCRdb reprocessed the multiplex PCR reads with MiXCR, giving one entry per CDR3 protein. Of hundreds of thousands of distinct CDR3 sequences listed, 22% are singletons. As regards this clonotype: Its antigen is not known.

CDR1 is SQVTM, CDR2 ANQGSEA, per germline. This CDR3 has 16 amino acids. V dropped 5 bases and J dropped 0 bases, with 17 bases sitting between them. Study observations and caveats: In blood appeared most of the expanded thyroid clonotypes whose frequency exceeded 0.001.

The V and J genes are TRBV29-1 and TRBJ2-4; D not resolved. The source material was peripheral blood. The clonotype originates from a young woman with stable Graves' hyperthyroidism. Some clones in this sample may be carry-over from other donors' samples. The CDR3, as DNA: TGCAGCGTTTCGGTAGGCCCTCAAATAGCCAAAAACATTCAGTACTTC. This encodes CSVSVGPQIAKNIQYF.